This entry lists 7 T cell receptor beta chains sequenced from one sample in a study of cytotoxic CD8 clonotypes in ibrutinib-treated CLL. Measured with immunoSEQ multiplex PCR; TCRdb has only the in-frame clones, and not every one. The repertoire has 150,000 or so clones, 81% of them found once; the top ten carry roughly 1.9%. The material sequenced was PBMCs, taken after 12 months of ibrutinib treatment. These receptors were taken from a human donor with chronic lymphocytic leukemia.

A remark on this clone: The same CDR3 arises from other DNA sequences in this sample as well. The chain uses TRBV5-1 and TRBJ2-7, with D uncertain. V lost 4 bases and J 3 bases, leaving 8 bases between the germline ends. Germline CDR1 SGHRS, CDR2 YFSETQ. CDR3 length equals 12 residues. The CDR3 loop is CASSVQGYEQYF. The CDR3 DNA is TGCGCCAGCAGCGTACAAGGCTACGAGCAGTACTTC.

The chain recombines TRBV19 with TRBJ1-1; 7 positions agree with TRBD1. V gave up 4 bases and J gave up 2 bases; unmatched junction bases: 13. The germline gives CDR1 LNHDA, CDR2 SQIVND (reference sequence). The CDR3 extends over 17 amino acids. This CDR3 is CASSRNRGPTYNTEAFF. The DNA of the CDR3 is TGTGCCAGTAGTAGGAACAGGGGTCCTACCTATAACACTGAAGCTTTCTTT.

The chain uses TRBV6-1 and TRBJ1-4; the D is unclear. The CDR3 covers 13 residues. Germline V gene sequence: CDR1 MNHNS, CDR2 SASEGT. V was shortened by 6 bases and J by 4 bases, with 9 bases between the two germline ends. The CDR3 DNA reads TGTGCCAGCAGAGAATATGTTAATGAAAAACTGTTTTTT. Translating gives CASREYVNEKLFF.

The chain recombines TRBV28 with TRBJ2-3, with TRBD2 matching 15 bases. With V trimmed by 5 bases and J by 3 bases, 12 bases remained unmatched. This CDR3 is 19 amino acids long. The germline CDR1 and CDR2 sequences are MDHEN and SYDVKM. CDR3 DNA: TGTGCCAGCAGTACCGGGACTAGCGGGAGGCGATATCGGACAGATACGCAGTATTTT. Its translation is CASSTGTSGRRYRTDTQYF.

CDR3 protein: CASTVEGTSGITYEQYF. CDR3 in DNA: TGTGCCAGCACCGTGGAAGGGACTAGCGGGATAACCTACGAGCAGTACTTC. The chain couples TRBV5-6 to TRBJ2-7, with 13 positions matching TRBD2. Germline assignment: CDR1 SGHDT and CDR2 YYEEEE. The CDR3 is made up of 17 amino acids. V lost 6 bases to trimming and J lost 2 bases; unmatched junction nucleotides: 11.

The CDR3 sequence: CASSLDHTENEQYF. The DNA of the CDR3 is TGTGCCAGCAGCTTAGATCATACAGAAAACGAGCAGTACTTC. V is TRBV7-2 and J is TRBJ2-7, with D unclear. Deletions cut 1 base from V and 5 bases from J, with 12 bases between. The V gene's germline CDR1 is SGHTA and CDR2 FQGNSA. This CDR3 is 14 amino acids long.

This CDR3 is CASSFSGGVWNEQFF. CDR3 bases: TGTGCCAGCAGCTTTAGCGGGGGGGTGTGGAATGAGCAGTTCTTC. The rearrangement joins TRBV5-4 to TRBJ2-1; 11 nucleotides agree with TRBD2. V gave up 2 bases and J gave up 7 bases; unmatched junction bases: 5. The CDR3 has 15 residues. CDR1 is SGHNT and CDR2 is YYREEE in the germline V gene (reference sequence).